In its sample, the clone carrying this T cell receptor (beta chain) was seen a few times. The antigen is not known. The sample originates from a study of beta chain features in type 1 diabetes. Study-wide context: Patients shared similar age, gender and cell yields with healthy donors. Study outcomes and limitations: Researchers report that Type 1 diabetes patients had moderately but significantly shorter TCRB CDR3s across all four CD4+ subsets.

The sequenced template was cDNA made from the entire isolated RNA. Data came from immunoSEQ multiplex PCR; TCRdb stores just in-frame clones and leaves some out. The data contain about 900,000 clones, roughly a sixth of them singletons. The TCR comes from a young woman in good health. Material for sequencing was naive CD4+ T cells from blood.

This CDR3 is CASRGRDTQYF. DNA for the CDR3: TGTGCCAGCAGGGGTAGAGATACGCAGTATTTT. The chain joins TRBV28 to TRBJ2-3; no definite D call. This CDR3 spans 11 amino acids. Germline CDR1 and CDR2: MDHEN and SYDVKM. Trimming shortened V by 6 bases and J by 5 bases, and 6 bases separated the two germline ends. Full variable domain (remainder filled in from reference TRBV28 and TRBJ2-3): DVKVTQSSRYLVKRTGEKVFLECVQDMDHENMFWYRQDPGLGLRLIYFSYDVKMKEKGDIPEGYSVSREKKERFSLILESASTNQTSMYLCASRGRDTQYFGPGTRLTVL.